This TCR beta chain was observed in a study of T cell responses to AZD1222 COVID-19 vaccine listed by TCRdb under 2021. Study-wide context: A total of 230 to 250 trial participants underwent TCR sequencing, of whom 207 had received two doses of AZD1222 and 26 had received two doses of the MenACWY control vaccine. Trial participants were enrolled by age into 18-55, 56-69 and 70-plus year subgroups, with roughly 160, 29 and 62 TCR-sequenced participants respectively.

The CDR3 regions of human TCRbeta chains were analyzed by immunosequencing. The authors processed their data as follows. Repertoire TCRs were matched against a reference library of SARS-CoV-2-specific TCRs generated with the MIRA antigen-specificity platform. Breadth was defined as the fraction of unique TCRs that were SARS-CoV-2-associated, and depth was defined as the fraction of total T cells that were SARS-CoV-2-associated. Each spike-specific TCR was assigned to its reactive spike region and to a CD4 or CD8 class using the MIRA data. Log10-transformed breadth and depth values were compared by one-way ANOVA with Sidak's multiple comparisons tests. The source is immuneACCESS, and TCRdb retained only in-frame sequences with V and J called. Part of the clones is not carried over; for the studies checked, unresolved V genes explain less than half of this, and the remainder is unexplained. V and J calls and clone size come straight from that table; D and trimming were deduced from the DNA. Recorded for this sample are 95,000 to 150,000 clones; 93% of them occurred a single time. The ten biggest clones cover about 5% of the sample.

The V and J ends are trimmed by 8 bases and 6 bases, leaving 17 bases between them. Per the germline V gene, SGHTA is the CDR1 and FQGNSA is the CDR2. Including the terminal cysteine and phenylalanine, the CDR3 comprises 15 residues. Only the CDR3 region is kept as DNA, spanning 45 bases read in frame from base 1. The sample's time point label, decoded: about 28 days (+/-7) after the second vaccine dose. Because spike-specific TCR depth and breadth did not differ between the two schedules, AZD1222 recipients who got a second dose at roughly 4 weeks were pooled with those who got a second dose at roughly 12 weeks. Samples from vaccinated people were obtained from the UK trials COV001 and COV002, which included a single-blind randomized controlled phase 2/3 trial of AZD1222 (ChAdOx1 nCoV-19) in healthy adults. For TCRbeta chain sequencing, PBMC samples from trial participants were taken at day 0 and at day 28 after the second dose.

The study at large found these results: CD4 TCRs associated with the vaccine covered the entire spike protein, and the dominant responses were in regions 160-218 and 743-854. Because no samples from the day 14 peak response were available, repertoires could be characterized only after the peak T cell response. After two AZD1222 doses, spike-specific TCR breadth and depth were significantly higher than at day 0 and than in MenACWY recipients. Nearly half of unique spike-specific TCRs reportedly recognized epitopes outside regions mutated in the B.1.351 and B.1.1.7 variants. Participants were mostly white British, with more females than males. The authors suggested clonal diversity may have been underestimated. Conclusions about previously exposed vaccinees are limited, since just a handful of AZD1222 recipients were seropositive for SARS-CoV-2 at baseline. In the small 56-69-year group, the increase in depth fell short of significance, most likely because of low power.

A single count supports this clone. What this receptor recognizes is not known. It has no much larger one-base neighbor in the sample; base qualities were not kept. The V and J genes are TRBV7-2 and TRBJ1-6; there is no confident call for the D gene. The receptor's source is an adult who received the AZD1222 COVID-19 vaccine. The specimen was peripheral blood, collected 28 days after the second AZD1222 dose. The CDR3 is CASSAYTDFNSPLHF. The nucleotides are TGTGCCAGCTCAGCTTACACAGATTTTAATTCACCCCTCCACTTT.